These 15 T cell receptor beta chains were all obtained from the same sample, sequenced in a study of T cells in Graves' hyperthyroidism and ophthalmopathy. The TCR beta CDR3 regions underwent amplification using RNA transcripts as the source. The TCR CDR3 first-round RT-PCR relied on the HTBI primer set. TCRdb processed the multiplex PCR reads anew with MiXCR; each CDR3 protein has one entry. The table records hundreds of thousands of distinct CDR3 sequences, roughly 37% of them present only once. The sample taken for sequencing was blood. Receptors were obtained from a man younger than 30 with Graves' hyperthyroidism.

As to this clonotype: With a much larger clone just one base away, this may be a read error. V and J are TRBV10-3 and TRBJ2-5, with D perhaps TRBD2 (6 bases). The CDR3 runs 17 residues. CDR1 and CDR2 (germline): ENHRY, SYGVKD. This CDR3 is CAISVGIAGPFEEIQYF. DNA for the CDR3: TGTGCCATCAGTGTGGGCATCGCGGGGCCCTTCGAAGAGATCCAGTACTTC.

This clonotype appeared many times. The rearrangement joins TRBV2 to TRBJ1-1; D possibly corresponds to TRBD1 (5 bases). From germline, CDR1 is SNHLY and CDR2 FYNNEI. Deletions cut 7 bases from V and 8 bases from J, with 14 bases between. CDR3 length: 12 residues. The CDR3 loop is CASTSGRPEAFF. The CDR3 DNA follows: TGTGCCAGCACTTCGGGACGCCCCGAAGCTTTCTTT.

The J gene is TRBJ2-7, the V gene TRBV7-2; 8 bases are a match to TRBD1. The CDR3 has 15 residues. V was pared by 5 bases and J by 3 bases, with 9 bases of the junction left unmatched. In germline, CDR1 is SGHTA, CDR2 FQGNSA. The CDR3 sequence is CASSETGATDYEQYF. The CDR3 DNA reads as TGTGCCAGCAGCGAGACAGGGGCTACCGACTACGAGCAGTACTTC.

The chain has TRBV3-1 and TRBJ1-2; 9 bases line up with TRBD1. The germline V gene has CDR1 LGHDT and CDR2 YNNKEL (reference sequence). The CDR3 covers 14 residues. Unmatched junction bases numbered 8, after V lost 4 bases and J lost 8 bases. This CDR3 reads CASSPSGTGTGYTF. The CDR3 DNA reads TGTGCCAGCAGCCCATCCGGGACAGGGACGGGCTACACCTTC.

This clonotype was counted ten times or more. The J gene is TRBJ2-7, the V gene TRBV10-3; 9 nucleotides match TRBD2. Per the germline V gene, CDR1 is ENHRY and CDR2 is SYGVKD. Trimming at V came to 6 bases and at J to 7 bases, leaving 4 bases not matched to a gene. The CDR3 has 12 residues. The CDR3 coding sequence is TGTGCCATCAGGGCCAGCGGGGGGGAGCAGTACTTC. This encodes CAIRASGGEQYF.

The gene calls are TRBV7-8 and TRBJ2-7, with TRBD1 matching over 10 bases. This CDR3 is built from 14 residues. With 5 bases clipped from V and 6 bases from J, the junction kept 7 bases outside the gene matches. The germline gives CDR1 SGHVS, CDR2 FQNEAQ. The CDR3 DNA sequence: TGTGCCAGCAGCGGCGGGACAGGGGCTGGCGAGCAGTACTTC. This sequence encodes CASSGGTGAGEQYF.

Comment on this clonotype: This may be a read error: a much more frequent sequence differs by one nucleotide. The V and J genes are TRBV12-3 or TRBV12-4 and TRBJ1-2; D not certain. Trimming pared 8 bases from V and 2 bases from J, leaving 12 bases between. The length of the CDR3 is 13 residues. The CDR3 is CASGPGINYGYTF. CDR3 DNA sequence: TGTGCCAGCGGCCCCGGGATCAACTATGGCTACACCTTC.

J is TRBJ2-7 and V is TRBV20-1, with D possibly matching TRBD1 (6 bases). V was pared by 4 bases and J by 3 bases, with 16 bases between. CDR1 is DFQATT and CDR2 is SNEGSKA in the germline V gene (reference sequence). This CDR3 comprises 14 residues. This chain's CDR3 is CSANPNRDIYEQYF. CDR3 sequence (DNA): TGCAGTGCTAACCCGAACCGGGACATCTACGAGCAGTACTTC.

The genes are TRBV11-1 and TRBJ2-5; 8 bases agree with TRBD2. Germline V gene data show CDR1 as SGHAT and CDR2 as FQDESV (reference sequence). This CDR3 comprises 16 residues. V gave up 8 bases and J gave up 7 bases; unmatched junction bases: 18. In nucleotides, the CDR3 is TGTGCCAGCCACGAGGGCACCGGGAGGGCCGAAGTGACCCAGTACTTC. Residues: CASHEGTGRAEVTQYF.

The CDR3 DNA reads as TGCGCCAGCAGCACAACGAACCAGGGGCATGAAAAACTGTTTTTT. Protein sequence: CASSTTNQGHEKLFF. The chain employs TRBV5-1 and TRBJ1-4, with D perhaps matching TRBD1 (6 bases). V lost 4 bases and J 6 bases, leaving 16 bases between the germline ends. The CDR3 is 15 amino acids. The germline gives CDR1 SGHRS, CDR2 YFSETQ.

As for this clonotype: This clone may be a read error of a much larger clone one base away. J is TRBJ2-7 and V is TRBV29-1; possible D gene TRBD2, 5 bases. This CDR3 has 13 amino acids. Germline values: CDR1 SQVTM, CDR2 ANQGSEA. The CDR3 is CSVLEGVSYEQYF. As DNA, the CDR3 is TGCAGTGTCCTCGAGGGAGTCTCCTACGAGCAGTACTTC.

This clonotype appeared many times. The V and J genes are TRBV20-1 and TRBJ1-6; D is uncertain. The CDR3 has 11 amino acids. Germline CDR1 and CDR2: DFQATT and SNEGSKA (reference sequence). The CDR3 spells CSPGHLFPLHF. The DNA of the CDR3 is TGCAGCCCGGGCCATCTTTTTCCCCTCCACTTT.

The chain is built from TRBV9 and TRBJ2-7, with 8 bases fitting TRBD1. Germline V CDR1 and CDR2: SGDLS, YYNGEE. Trimming at V came to 3 bases and at J to 7 bases, leaving 6 bases not matched to a gene. There are 13 residues in the CDR3. CDR3 bases: TGTGCCAGCAGCGGGGCAGGGGGCCGTGAGCAGTACTTC. This gives the protein CASSGAGGREQYF.

The rearrangement joins TRBV12-3 or TRBV12-4 to TRBJ1-2, with D unresolved. V was shortened by 6 bases and J by 8 bases, with 13 bases between the two germline ends. CDR3 size: 12 residues. The chain's CDR3 is CASSHTLRGYTF. The CDR3 region has the DNA TGTGCCAGCAGCCATACACTTAGGGGCTACACCTTC.

Comments on this clonotype: A much larger clonotype is one base distant, so this may be a read error. The genes are TRBV20-1 and TRBJ1-5; D is perhaps TRBD1 (5 bases). Germline V gene lookup returns CDR1 DFQATT and CDR2 SNEGSKA (reference sequence). CDR3 length: 13 amino acids. The ends were cut back, 0 bases at V and 6 bases at J, with 9 bases in the middle. CDR3 DNA sequence: TGCAGTGCTAGAGAAGGGCAGGGTCAGCCCCAGCATTTT. Translated, it gives CSAREGQGQPQHF.